One sample yielded the 23 T cell receptor beta chains listed below, sequenced in a study of shared clonotypes between healthy human individuals. TCRdb's copy holds only in-frame clones and misses some; the assay was immunoSEQ multiplex PCR. The sample lists a few million clones, just over 90% seen once, with 0.11% to 0.15% in the top ten. The source material was naive CD4+ T cells sorted from blood. This sample's subset: CD45RA+ positively selected. The receptors shown here come from a man aged 18 to 29 in good health.

Remarks on this clone: In the same sample, other DNA sequences code for this CDR3. The V and J genes are TRBV7-2 and TRBJ2-7, with 9 bases fitting TRBD2. From germline, CDR1 is SGHTA and CDR2 FQGNSA. The CDR3 covers 15 residues. The J segment lost 4 bases and the V segment lost 0 bases, leaving 4 bases of the junction unmatched. CDR3 sequence reads: CASSLASSGSYEQYF. The CDR3 region has the DNA TGTGCCAGCAGCTTAGCGAGTAGCGGGAGTTACGAGCAGTACTTC. The variable domain in full, with the rest retrieved from reference TRBV7-2 and TRBJ2-7, is GAGVSQSPSNKVTEKGKDVELRCDPISGHTALYWYRQSLGQGLEFLIYFQGNSAPDKSGLPSDRFSAERTGGSVSTLTIQRTQQEDSAVYLCASSLASSGSYEQYFGPGTRLTVT.

The J gene is TRBJ2-1, the V gene TRBV6-6, with TRBD2 matching 11 bases. The CDR3 length is 15 residues. Germline V gene data show CDR1 as MNHNY and CDR2 as SVGAGI (reference sequence). The junction had 7 bases not matched to a gene; V was cut back by 8 bases and J by 4 bases. The CDR3 region has the DNA TGTGCCAGCCGCATAGCGGGGGGGGATTACAATGAGCAGTTCTTC. It specifies CASRIAGGDYNEQFF.

The rearrangement joins TRBV5-1 to TRBJ2-1; weak D call: TRBD2 (5 bases). The length of the CDR3 is 14 residues. Per germline, CDR1 SGHRS and CDR2 YFSETQ. V shed 4 bases and J shed 5 bases, with 13 bases lying between them. In nucleotides, the CDR3 is TGCGCCAGCAGCGTGGACTTAGTGAACAATGAGCAGTTCTTC. Translating it yields CASSVDLVNNEQFF.

The V gene is TRBV5-1, the J gene TRBJ2-2, with 10 bases identical to TRBD2. Germline CDR1 SGHRS, CDR2 YFSETQ. V lost 4 bases, J lost 4 bases, and 4 bases stayed unmatched. There are 15 residues in the CDR3. The CDR3 DNA is TGCGCCAGCAGCCGGACTAGCGGCGTCACCGGGGAGCTGTTTTTT. The encoded protein is CASSRTSGVTGELFF. Full variable domain (remainder filled in from reference TRBV5-1 and TRBJ2-2): KAGVTQTPRYLIKTRGQQVTLSCSPISGHRSVSWYQQTPGQGLQFLFEYFSETQRNKGNFPGRFSGRQFSNSRSEMNVSTLELGDSALYLCASSRTSGVTGELFFGEGSRLTVL.

The chain combines TRBV19 with TRBJ1-5; TRBD1 matches at 7 bases. The CDR3 is 14 residues long. With 6 bases clipped from V and 2 bases from J, the junction kept 4 bases outside the gene matches. Germline V lookup: CDR1 LNHDA, CDR2 SQIVND (reference sequence). The CDR3: CASREGAGNQPQHF. Here the CDR3 DNA reads TGTGCCAGTAGGGAGGGGGCCGGCAATCAGCCCCAGCATTTT. The full variable domain, rest sourced from reference TRBV19 and TRBJ1-5, is DGGITQSPKYLFRKEGQNVTLSCEQNLNHDAMYWYRQDPGQGLRLIYYSQIVNDFQKGDIAEGYSVSREKKESFPLTVTSAQKNPTAFYLCASREGAGNQPQHFGDGTRLSIL.

This clone appeared a single time. The J gene is TRBJ2-3, the V gene TRBV19; 13 bases line up with TRBD2. The V segment lost 9 bases and the J segment 5 bases; nucleotides outside the gene matches: 14. Germline loops: CDR1 LNHDA, CDR2 SQIVND (reference sequence). The CDR3 is 17 amino acids. Here the CDR3 DNA reads TGTGCCAGGTTGACTAGCGGGAGGCACGCTTGTGTAGATACGCAGTATTTT. Encoded protein: CARLTSGRHACVDTQYF.

V gene TRBV6-6 combines with J gene TRBJ1-1, with D possibly matching TRBD1 (6 bases). The CDR3 sequence is 14 residues long. Germline CDR1 and CDR2: MNHNY and SVGAGI (reference sequence). With 6 bases removed from V and 4 bases from J, the gap between germline ends came to 15 bases. The CDR3 protein is CASSNGGGSTEAFF. CDR3 DNA sequence: TGTGCCAGCAGCAACGGAGGGGGGAGCACTGAAGCTTTCTTT.

The chain joins TRBV6-1 to TRBJ2-3; 14 nucleotides line up with TRBD2. V was clipped by 6 bases and J by 8 bases; unmatched bases: 13. The V gene's germline CDR1 is MNHNS and CDR2 SASEGT. The CDR3 is 17 residues long. The CDR3 DNA reads TGTGCCAGCAGCGAATCGGGACTAGCGGGGGCCTGGGGTACGCAGTATTTT. It specifies CASSESGLAGAWGTQYF.

V and J are TRBV5-1 and TRBJ1-2; the D is unclear. Germline V CDR1 and CDR2: SGHRS, YFSETQ. The CDR3 length is 12 residues. V was pared by 0 bases and J by 8 bases, with 8 bases between. Here the CDR3 DNA reads TGCGCCAGCAGCTTGGTTGGGTCGGGCTACACCTTC. Translation: CASSLVGSGYTF. Variable domain in full (rest from reference TRBV5-1 and TRBJ1-2): KAGVTQTPRYLIKTRGQQVTLSCSPISGHRSVSWYQQTPGQGLQFLFEYFSETQRNKGNFPGRFSGRQFSNSRSEMNVSTLELGDSALYLCASSLVGSGYTFGSGTRLTVV.

The chain employs TRBV30 and TRBJ2-1; the D is unclear. Germline V gene lookup returns CDR1 GTSNPN and CDR2 SVGIG (reference sequence). V gave up 0 bases and J gave up 0 bases, with 15 bases separating them. The CDR3 contains 17 residues. CDR3 residues: CAWSVSRISSSYNEQFF. The DNA for the CDR3 is TGTGCCTGGAGTGTAAGCCGAATAAGTAGCTCCTACAATGAGCAGTTCTTC.

The gene calls are TRBV29-1 and TRBJ2-7; 7 positions agree with TRBD1. Germline loops: CDR1 SQVTM, CDR2 ANQGSEA. V shed 3 bases and J 3 bases; nucleotides not matched to a gene: 2. The CDR3 is 12 residues long. In DNA, the CDR3 is TGCAGCGTTGAGGACAGGAGCTACGAGCAGTACTTC. This encodes CSVEDRSYEQYF.

This chain connects TRBV7-2 to TRBJ2-3; 7 bases fit TRBD1. The germline gives CDR1 SGHTA, CDR2 FQGNSA. Losses at the gene ends were 5 bases for V and 0 bases for J; bases not matched to a gene: 8. This CDR3 has 16 amino acids. The CDR3 DNA sequence: TGTGCCAGCAGCCCCCGACAGGGATTGAGCACAGATACGCAGTATTTT. Its protein product is CASSPRQGLSTDTQYF.

In this sample, this clone turned up once. The J gene is TRBJ1-2, the V gene TRBV6-5; D is ambiguous. Germline CDR1 and CDR2: MNHEY and SVGAGI. The CDR3 covers 13 residues. Trimming took off 2 bases at V and 5 bases at J, with 9 bases between the two ends. CDR3 region: CASSYTRGYGYTF. The CDR3 DNA reads TGTGCCAGCAGTTACACCAGAGGGTATGGCTACACCTTC.

This chain connects TRBV13 to TRBJ2-1, with 10 positions matching TRBD2. Per the germline V gene, CDR1 is PRHDT and CDR2 is FYEKMQ (reference sequence). V trimming: 5 bases; J trimming: 5 bases; junction bases outside the gene matches: 12. This CDR3 region has 17 residues. The CDR3 is CASSLLPIAGGNNEQFF. CDR3 in DNA: TGTGCCAGCAGCCTCCTACCGATAGCGGGGGGTAACAATGAGCAGTTCTTC.

Comment on this clone: This sample also contains other DNA sequences that code for the same CDR3. The J gene is TRBJ2-7, the V gene TRBV5-1; TRBD1 aligns across 7 bases. The CDR3 is 13 residues long. The V gene's germline CDR1 is SGHRS and CDR2 YFSETQ. With V trimmed by 5 bases and J by 2 bases, 4 bases remained unmatched. The CDR3 loop is CASSWDSAYEQYF. The DNA of the CDR3 is TGCGCCAGCAGTTGGGACAGCGCCTACGAGCAGTACTTC.

As for this clone: The same CDR3 can be traced to other DNA sequences in this sample. CDR3 nucleotide sequence: TGTGCCAGCAGTCGGGGAGACAGGAGCTCCTACGAGCAGTACTTC. Protein product: CASSRGDRSSYEQYF. The V and J genes are TRBV28 and TRBJ2-7, with D possibly being TRBD1 (6 bases). Germline values: CDR1 MDHEN, CDR2 SYDVKM. The CDR3 runs to 15 residues. V lost 5 bases and J lost 0, with 14 bases in between. The full variable domain, in which reference TRBV28 and TRBJ2-7 provide the parts outside the CDR3, is DVKVTQSSRYLVKRTGEKVFLECVQDMDHENMFWYRQDPGLGLRLIYFSYDVKMKEKGDIPEGYSVSREKKERFSLILESASTNQTSMYLCASSRGDRSSYEQYFGPGTRLTVT.

The chain has TRBV5-1 and TRBJ1-1; a weak D match, TRBD1 (6 bases). The CDR3 sequence is 16 residues long. Trimming shortened V by 0 bases and J by 3 bases, and 15 bases separated the two germline ends. Germline V gives CDR1 SGHRS, CDR2 YFSETQ. DNA of the CDR3: TGCGCCAGCAGCTTGGTCTTCCAGGGGTCGGACACTGAAGCTTTCTTT. It yields the protein CASSLVFQGSDTEAFF.

The V call is TRBV30, the J call TRBJ2-7, with TRBD1 matching over 8 bases. CDR3 size: 12 residues. The ends lost 7 bases at V and 2 bases at J; junction bases unmatched: 4. Per the germline V gene, CDR1 is GTSNPN and CDR2 is SVGIG (reference sequence). The CDR3 is CALYRGTYEQYF. The CDR3 DNA reads TGTGCCTTATACAGGGGGACCTACGAGCAGTACTTC.

The chain couples TRBV5-4 to TRBJ2-3; 12 bases match TRBD1. The CDR3 runs to 17 residues. Losses at the gene ends were 4 bases for V and 0 bases for J; bases not matched to a gene: 6. Germline V gene lookup returns CDR1 SGHNT and CDR2 YYREEE (reference sequence). For the CDR3, the DNA is TGTGCCAGCAGCCCCTGGGACAGGGGGCCGAGCACAGATACGCAGTATTTT. Encoded protein: CASSPWDRGPSTDTQYF.

The gene calls are TRBV7-9 and TRBJ2-1; 7 bases are a match to TRBD2. The junction had 3 bases not matched to a gene; V was cut back by 3 bases and J by 1 base. The CDR3 is 15 amino acids. Germline CDR1 SEHNR, CDR2 FQNEAQ (reference sequence). CDR3 in amino acids: CASSLRLASYNEQFF. The CDR3 region has the DNA TGTGCCAGCAGCTTGAGACTAGCATCCTACAATGAGCAGTTCTTC.

DNA for the CDR3: TGTGCCAGCAGCTATAGGGGTCAGGGGAACTATGGCTACACCTTC. Its protein is CASSYRGQGNYGYTF. The chain uses TRBV28 and TRBJ1-2; weak D call: TRBD1 (6 bases). Trimming cost V 6 bases and J 2 bases, with 16 bases left between them. Germline V gene lookup returns CDR1 MDHEN and CDR2 SYDVKM. CDR3 length equals 15 residues.

The rearrangement links TRBV5-1 to TRBJ1-3; D not certain. This CDR3 is built from 14 residues. Germline assignment: CDR1 SGHRS and CDR2 YFSETQ. Trimming pared 0 bases from V and 4 bases from J, leaving 8 bases between. The CDR3 region is CASSLDLAGNTIYF. CDR3 nucleotide sequence: TGCGCCAGCAGCTTGGACCTGGCAGGAAACACCATATATTTT.

The J gene is TRBJ2-7, the V gene TRBV2, with 7 bases lining up with TRBD2. Unmatched junction bases numbered 12, after V lost 3 bases and J lost 4 bases. The germline V gene encodes CDR1 SNHLY and CDR2 FYNNEI. This CDR3 has 16 amino acids. CDR3 nucleotide sequence: TGTGCCAGCAGTGAGTCCGGGGCTAGCGGTGAATACGAGCAGTACTTC. As protein: CASSESGASGEYEQYF.